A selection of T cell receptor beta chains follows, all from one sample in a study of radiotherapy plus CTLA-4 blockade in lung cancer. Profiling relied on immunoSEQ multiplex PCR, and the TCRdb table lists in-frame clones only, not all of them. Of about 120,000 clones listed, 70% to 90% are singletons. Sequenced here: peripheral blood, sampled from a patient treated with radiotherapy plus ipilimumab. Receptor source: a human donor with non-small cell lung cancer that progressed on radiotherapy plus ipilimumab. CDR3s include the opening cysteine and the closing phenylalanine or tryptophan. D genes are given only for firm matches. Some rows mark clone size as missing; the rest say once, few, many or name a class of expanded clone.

cdr3_aa: CAWSQTGFQETQYF; cdr3_nt: TGTGCCTGGAGCCAGACAGGGTTCCAAGAGACCCAGTACTTC; d_call: TRBD1; j_call: TRBJ2-5; v_call: TRBV30; clone_size: -
cdr3_aa: CASSKDRGGGQPQHF; cdr3_nt: TGTGCCAGCAGCAAAGACAGGGGAGGAGGTCAGCCCCAGCATTTT; d_call: TRBD1; j_call: TRBJ1-5; v_call: TRBV2; clone_size: -
cdr3_aa: CASGTEINQPQHF; cdr3_nt: TGTGCCAGCGGGACAGAGATCAATCAGCCCCAGCATTTT; d_call: TRBD1; j_call: TRBJ1-5; v_call: TRBV2; clone_size: -
cdr3_aa: CASSCERQGLGDNEQFF; cdr3_nt: TGTGCCAGCAGTTGCGAGAGACAGGGGTTAGGGGACAATGAGCAGTTCTTC; d_call: TRBD1; j_call: TRBJ2-1; v_call: TRBV25-1; clone_size: few
cdr3_aa: CATSRPGAGGKAGELFF; cdr3_nt: TGTGCCACCAGCAGACCAGGTGCAGGAGGGAAGGCCGGGGAGCTGTTTTTT; d_call: -; j_call: TRBJ2-2; v_call: TRBV15; clone_size: -
cdr3_aa: CASSPDRVGELFF; cdr3_nt: TGTGCCAGCTCACCTGACAGGGTCGGCGAGCTGTTTTTT; d_call: TRBD1; j_call: TRBJ2-2; v_call: TRBV18; clone_size: -
cdr3_aa: CASSPIGTGANTEAFF; cdr3_nt: TGCGCCAGCAGCCCAATTGGGACAGGAGCGAACACTGAAGCTTTCTTT; d_call: TRBD1; j_call: TRBJ1-1; v_call: TRBV5-1; clone_size: -
cdr3_aa: CASSFGKDDYNEQFF; cdr3_nt: TGTGCCAGCAGTTTCGGGAAAGACGACTACAATGAGCAGTTCTTC; d_call: -; j_call: TRBJ2-1; v_call: TRBV27; clone_size: once
cdr3_aa: CASRPGTDTYEQYF; cdr3_nt: TGTGCCAGCAGACCCGGGACAGACACCTACGAGCAGTACTTC; d_call: TRBD1; j_call: TRBJ2-7; v_call: TRBV27; clone_size: -
cdr3_aa: CASSLKAGGYNEQFF; cdr3_nt: TGTGCCAGCAGTTTAAAGGCCGGGGGGTACAATGAGCAGTTCTTC; d_call: TRBD2; j_call: TRBJ2-1; v_call: TRBV27; clone_size: -
cdr3_aa: CASSLAVNRGNEQFF; cdr3_nt: TGTGCCAGCAGCTTAGCGGTAAACAGGGGGAATGAGCAGTTCTTC; d_call: TRBD1; j_call: TRBJ2-1; v_call: TRBV7-8; clone_size: few
cdr3_aa: CAWSVAGYSNQPQHF; cdr3_nt: TGTGCCTGGAGTGTAGCGGGGTATAGCAATCAGCCCCAGCATTTT; d_call: -; j_call: TRBJ1-5; v_call: TRBV30; clone_size: -
cdr3_aa: CARKTGLDLYEQYF; cdr3_nt: TGTGCCAGAAAGACGGGGCTAGATTTGTACGAGCAGTACTTC; d_call: -; j_call: TRBJ2-7; v_call: TRBV2; clone_size: -
cdr3_aa: CASRPGFESRETQYF; cdr3_nt: TGTGCCAGTAGACCTGGCTTCGAAAGTCGAGAGACCCAGTACTTC; d_call: -; j_call: TRBJ2-5; v_call: TRBV19; clone_size: -
cdr3_aa: CASSEAASGQETQYF; cdr3_nt: TGTGCCAGCAGTGAAGCGGCTAGCGGACAAGAGACCCAGTACTTC; d_call: TRBD2; j_call: TRBJ2-5; v_call: TRBV6-1; clone_size: -
cdr3_aa: CASSLVGQGAGYGYTF; cdr3_nt: TGTGCCAGCAGCTTGGTGGGACAGGGGGCCGGCTATGGCTACACCTTC; d_call: TRBD1; j_call: TRBJ1-2; v_call: TRBV5-6; clone_size: -
cdr3_aa: CASTRGGTEAFF; cdr3_nt: TGCGCCAGCACTAGAGGGGGCACTGAAGCTTTCTTT; d_call: -; j_call: TRBJ1-1; v_call: TRBV5-1; clone_size: -
cdr3_aa: CASSPGQGDTGELFF; cdr3_nt: TGCGCCAGCAGCCCGGGACAGGGTGACACCGGGGAGCTGTTTTTT; d_call: TRBD1; j_call: TRBJ2-2; v_call: TRBV5-1; clone_size: -
cdr3_aa: CASSLTGGQLGYTF; cdr3_nt: TGTGCCAGCAGTTTGACAGGGGGCCAGCTTGGCTACACCTTC; d_call: TRBD1; j_call: TRBJ1-2; v_call: TRBV6-5; clone_size: -
cdr3_aa: CASRTSGRDEQFF; cdr3_nt: TGTGCCAGCCGGACTAGCGGGAGGGATGAGCAGTTCTTC; d_call: TRBD2; j_call: TRBJ2-1; v_call: TRBV6-5; clone_size: once
cdr3_aa: CASSVDGRVGNEQFF; cdr3_nt: TGTGCCAGCAGCGTAGACGGGAGGGTCGGCAATGAGCAGTTCTTC; d_call: TRBD2; j_call: TRBJ2-1; v_call: TRBV9; clone_size: -
cdr3_aa: CASTHLMRQGPDTGELFF; cdr3_nt: TGTGCCAGTACCCATTTAATGCGACAGGGGCCGGACACCGGGGAGCTGTTTTTT; d_call: TRBD1; j_call: TRBJ2-2; v_call: TRBV19; clone_size: once
cdr3_aa: CASSLQGAVNTEAFF; cdr3_nt: TGTGCCAGCAGCTTGCAGGGGGCGGTGAACACTGAAGCTTTCTTT; d_call: TRBD1; j_call: TRBJ1-1; v_call: TRBV5-6; clone_size: -
cdr3_aa: CASSPYYNYGYTF; cdr3_nt: TGTGCCAGCAGTCCGTATTATAACTATGGCTACACCTTC; d_call: -; j_call: TRBJ1-2; v_call: TRBV6-5; clone_size: -
cdr3_aa: CASGLTSPSGRHTGELFF; cdr3_nt: TGTGCTAGTGGTTTAACTTCCCCTAGCGGGAGGCACACCGGGGAGCTGTTTTTT; d_call: TRBD2; j_call: TRBJ2-2; v_call: TRBV12-5; clone_size: once
cdr3_aa: CASSLDSLTSGTYNEQFF; cdr3_nt: TGCGCCAGCAGCTTAGATTCGTTGACTAGCGGGACCTACAATGAGCAGTTCTTC; d_call: TRBD2; j_call: TRBJ2-1; v_call: TRBV5-1; clone_size: -
cdr3_aa: CASSLEVLANEQYF; cdr3_nt: TGTGCCAGCAGCTTGGAGGTACTAGCTAACGAGCAGTACTTC; d_call: -; j_call: TRBJ2-7; v_call: TRBV5-4; clone_size: -
cdr3_aa: CASSLEAGNSYNEQFF; cdr3_nt: TGTGCCAGCAGCTTGGAGGCGGGAAACTCCTACAATGAGCAGTTCTTC; d_call: -; j_call: TRBJ2-1; v_call: TRBV5-6; clone_size: once
cdr3_aa: CASSFELLSGNTIYF; cdr3_nt: TGTGCCAGCAGTTTTGAACTCCTCTCTGGAAACACCATATATTTT; d_call: -; j_call: TRBJ1-3; v_call: TRBV5-5; clone_size: few
cdr3_aa: CASSLELFYNEQFF; cdr3_nt: TGTGCCAGCAGCTTAGAACTGTTTTACAATGAGCAGTTCTTC; d_call: -; j_call: TRBJ2-1; v_call: TRBV7-8; clone_size: -
cdr3_aa: CAWGWDGASGARDEQFF; cdr3_nt: TGTGCCTGGGGCTGGGACGGGGCTAGCGGGGCCAGGGATGAGCAGTTCTTC; d_call: TRBD2; j_call: TRBJ2-1; v_call: TRBV30; clone_size: -
cdr3_aa: CAISESGGIRVDTEAFF; cdr3_nt: TGTGCCATCAGTGAGTCGGGGGGAATCAGGGTGGACACTGAAGCTTTCTTT; d_call: -; j_call: TRBJ1-1; v_call: TRBV10-3; clone_size: -
cdr3_aa: CASSPYGLAGGYEQFF; cdr3_nt: TGCGCCAGCAGTCCCTACGGACTAGCGGGAGGCTATGAGCAGTTCTTC; d_call: TRBD2; j_call: TRBJ2-1; v_call: TRBV10-2; clone_size: -
cdr3_aa: CASSLAGGAYNEQFF; cdr3_nt: TGCGCCAGCAGCTTGGCGGGTGGCGCCTACAATGAGCAGTTCTTC; d_call: -; j_call: TRBJ2-1; v_call: TRBV5-1; clone_size: -
cdr3_aa: CASSEARGGEQYF; cdr3_nt: TGTGCCAGCAGTGAAGCGCGAGGGGGCGAGCAGTACTTC; d_call: -; j_call: TRBJ2-7; v_call: TRBV2; clone_size: -
cdr3_aa: CASSLGGLVYTGELFF; cdr3_nt: TGTGCCAGCAGCTTGGGGGGACTAGTATATACCGGGGAGCTGTTTTTT; d_call: TRBD2; j_call: TRBJ2-2; v_call: TRBV5-6; clone_size: -
cdr3_aa: CASSLRGIGGRERNEQFF; cdr3_nt: TGTGCCAGCAGTTTACGAGGGATCGGCGGGAGAGAAAGGAATGAGCAGTTCTTC; d_call: TRBD2; j_call: TRBJ2-1; v_call: TRBV27; clone_size: -
cdr3_aa: CASSPRGRGRTGELFF; cdr3_nt: TGTGCCAGCTCACCACGCGGCAGGGGCCGGACCGGGGAGCTGTTTTTT; d_call: -; j_call: TRBJ2-2; v_call: TRBV18; clone_size: -
cdr3_aa: CASSNSGRSNYGYTF; cdr3_nt: TGTGCCAGCAGTAACTCTGGACGATCTAACTATGGCTACACCTTC; d_call: -; j_call: TRBJ1-2; v_call: TRBV6-6; clone_size: -
cdr3_aa: CASRRTEMKNTEAFF; cdr3_nt: TGTGCCAGCAGGAGGACAGAGATGAAGAACACTGAAGCTTTCTTT; d_call: -; j_call: TRBJ1-1; v_call: TRBV6-1; clone_size: -